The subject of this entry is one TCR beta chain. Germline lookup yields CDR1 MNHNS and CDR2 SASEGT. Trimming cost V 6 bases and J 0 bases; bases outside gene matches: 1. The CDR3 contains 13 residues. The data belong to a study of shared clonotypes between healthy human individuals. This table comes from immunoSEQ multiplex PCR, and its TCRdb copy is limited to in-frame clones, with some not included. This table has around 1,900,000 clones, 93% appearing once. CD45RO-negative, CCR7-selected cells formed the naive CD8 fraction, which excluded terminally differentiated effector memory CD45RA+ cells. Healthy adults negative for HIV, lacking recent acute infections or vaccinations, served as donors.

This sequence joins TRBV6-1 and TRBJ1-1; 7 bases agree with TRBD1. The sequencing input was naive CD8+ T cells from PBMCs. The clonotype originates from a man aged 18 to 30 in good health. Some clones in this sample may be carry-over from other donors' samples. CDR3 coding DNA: TGTGCCAGCAGGGACAGGTTGAACACTGAAGCTTTCTTT. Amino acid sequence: CASRDRLNTEAFF.